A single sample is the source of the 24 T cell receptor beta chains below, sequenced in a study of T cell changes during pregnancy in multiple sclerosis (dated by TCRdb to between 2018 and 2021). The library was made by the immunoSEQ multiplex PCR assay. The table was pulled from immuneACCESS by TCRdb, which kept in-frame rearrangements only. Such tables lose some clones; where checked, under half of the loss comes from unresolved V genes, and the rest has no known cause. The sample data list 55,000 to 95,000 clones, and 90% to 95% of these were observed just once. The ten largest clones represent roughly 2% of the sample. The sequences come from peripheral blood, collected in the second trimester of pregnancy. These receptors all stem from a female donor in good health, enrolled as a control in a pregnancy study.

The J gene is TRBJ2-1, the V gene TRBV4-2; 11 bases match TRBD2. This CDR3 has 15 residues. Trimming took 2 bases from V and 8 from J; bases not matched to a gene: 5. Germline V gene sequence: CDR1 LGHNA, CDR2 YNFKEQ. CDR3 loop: CASSQTSGGFDEQFF. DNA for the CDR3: TGTGCCAGCAGCCAAACTAGCGGGGGTTTCGATGAGCAGTTCTTC.

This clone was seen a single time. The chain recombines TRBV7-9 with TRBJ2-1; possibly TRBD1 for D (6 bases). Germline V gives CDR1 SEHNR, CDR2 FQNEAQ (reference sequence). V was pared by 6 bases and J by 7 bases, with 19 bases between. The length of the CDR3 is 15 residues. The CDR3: CASRGRGGTRNEQFF. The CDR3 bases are TGTGCCAGCAGAGGGAGAGGGGGAACGCGGAATGAGCAGTTCTTC.

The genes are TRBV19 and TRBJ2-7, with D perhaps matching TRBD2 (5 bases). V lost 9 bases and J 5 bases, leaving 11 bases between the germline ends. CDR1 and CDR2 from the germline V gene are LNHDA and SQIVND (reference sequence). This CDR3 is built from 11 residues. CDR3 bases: TGTGCCAGCCGGGATTTCCACGAGCAGTACTTC. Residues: CASRDFHEQYF. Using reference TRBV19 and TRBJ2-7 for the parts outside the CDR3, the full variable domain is DGGITQSPKYLFRKEGQNVTLSCEQNLNHDAMYWYRQDPGQGLRLIYYSQIVNDFQKGDIAEGYSVSREKKESFPLTVTSAQKNPTAFYLCASRDFHEQYFGPGTRLTVT.

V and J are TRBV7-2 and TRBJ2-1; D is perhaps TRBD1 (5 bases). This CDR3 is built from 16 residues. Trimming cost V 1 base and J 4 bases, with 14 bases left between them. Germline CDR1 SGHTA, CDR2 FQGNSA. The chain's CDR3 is CASSLGGRSLYNEQFF. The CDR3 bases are TGTGCCAGCAGCTTAGGGGGCCGATCCCTGTACAATGAGCAGTTCTTC.

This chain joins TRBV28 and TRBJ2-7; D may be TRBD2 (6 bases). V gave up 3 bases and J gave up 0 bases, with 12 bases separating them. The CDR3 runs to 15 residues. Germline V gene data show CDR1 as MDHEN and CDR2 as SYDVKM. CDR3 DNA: TGTGCCAGCAGTTTGGGCGGGGTCAGCTCCTACGAGCAGTACTTC. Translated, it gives CASSLGGVSSYEQYF.

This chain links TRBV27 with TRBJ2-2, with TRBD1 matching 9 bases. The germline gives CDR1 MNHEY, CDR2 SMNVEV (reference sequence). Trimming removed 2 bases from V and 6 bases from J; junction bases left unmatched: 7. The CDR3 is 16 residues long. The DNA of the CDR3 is TGTGCCAGCAGTTTAATTGGGACAGGGATCCCCGGGGAGCTGTTTTTT. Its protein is CASSLIGTGIPGELFF.

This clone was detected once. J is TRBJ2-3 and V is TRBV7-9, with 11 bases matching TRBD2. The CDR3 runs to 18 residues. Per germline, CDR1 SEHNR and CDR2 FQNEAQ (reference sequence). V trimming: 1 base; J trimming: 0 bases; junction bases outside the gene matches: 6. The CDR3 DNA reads TGTGCCAGCAGCTTAGGCTCGGGACTAGCGGCGAGCACAGATACGCAGTATTTT. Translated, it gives CASSLGSGLAASTDTQYF.

CDR3 sequence (DNA): TGCGCCAGCAGACCTAGCGGGGGAAACACAGATACGCAGTATTTT. Protein sequence: CASRPSGGNTDTQYF. J is TRBJ2-3 and V is TRBV5-1; 10 bases match TRBD2. The CDR3 runs to 15 residues. Germline CDR1 SGHRS, CDR2 YFSETQ. The V gene end was trimmed by 5 bases and the J gene end by 2 bases; junction bases not matched to a gene: 5.

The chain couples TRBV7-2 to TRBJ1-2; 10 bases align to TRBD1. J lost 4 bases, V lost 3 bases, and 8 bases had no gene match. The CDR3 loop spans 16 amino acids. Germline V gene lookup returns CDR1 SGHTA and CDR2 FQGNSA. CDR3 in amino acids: CASSFKGQGTSYGYTF. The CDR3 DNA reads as TGTGCCAGCAGCTTTAAGGGACAGGGGACCTCCTATGGCTACACCTTC.

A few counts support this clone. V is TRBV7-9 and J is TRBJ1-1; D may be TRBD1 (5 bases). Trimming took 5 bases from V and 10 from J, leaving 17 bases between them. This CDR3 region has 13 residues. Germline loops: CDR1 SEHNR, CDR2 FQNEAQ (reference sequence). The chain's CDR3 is CASSAGLDLPAFF. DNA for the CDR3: TGTGCCAGCAGCGCGGGACTCGATTTACCAGCTTTCTTT.

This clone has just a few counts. Here the CDR3 reads CASSRAGLHTDTQYF. CDR3 nucleotide sequence: TGTGCCAGCAGCCGAGCGGGACTTCACACAGATACGCAGTATTTT. This rearrangement joins TRBV7-3 to TRBJ2-3, with 7 bases fitting TRBD2. The trim removed 5 bases at V and 2 bases at J, leaving 7 bases unmatched. The CDR3 sequence is 15 residues long. Germline lookup yields CDR1 SGHTA and CDR2 FQGTGA. The whole variable domain, filled in from reference TRBV7-3 and TRBJ2-3, reads GAGVSQTPSNKVTEKGKYVELRCDPISGHTALYWYRQSLGQGPEFLIYFQGTGAADDSGLPNDRFFAVRPEGSVSTLKIQRTERGDSAVYLCASSRAGLHTDTQYFGPGTRLTVL.

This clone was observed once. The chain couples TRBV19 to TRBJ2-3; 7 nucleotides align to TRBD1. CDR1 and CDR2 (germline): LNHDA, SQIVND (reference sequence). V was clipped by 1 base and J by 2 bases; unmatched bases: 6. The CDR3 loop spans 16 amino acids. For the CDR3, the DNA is TGTGCCAGTAGTATAGGCTCGACAGGGACCACAGATACGCAGTATTTT. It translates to CASSIGSTGTTDTQYF.

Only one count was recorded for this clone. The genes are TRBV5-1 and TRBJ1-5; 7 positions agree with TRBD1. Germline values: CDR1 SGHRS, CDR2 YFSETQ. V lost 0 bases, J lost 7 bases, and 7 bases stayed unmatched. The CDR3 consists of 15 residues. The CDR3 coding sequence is TGCGCCAGCAGCTTGGGGGGACAGAGGGGCCAGCCCCAGCATTTT. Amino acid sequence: CASSLGGQRGQPQHF.

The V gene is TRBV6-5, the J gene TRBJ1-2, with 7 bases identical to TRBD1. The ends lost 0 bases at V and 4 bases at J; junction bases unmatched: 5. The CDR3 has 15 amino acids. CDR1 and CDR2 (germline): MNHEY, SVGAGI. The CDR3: CASSYSSTGVYGYTF. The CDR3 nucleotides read TGTGCCAGCAGTTACTCATCAACAGGGGTCTATGGCTACACCTTC.

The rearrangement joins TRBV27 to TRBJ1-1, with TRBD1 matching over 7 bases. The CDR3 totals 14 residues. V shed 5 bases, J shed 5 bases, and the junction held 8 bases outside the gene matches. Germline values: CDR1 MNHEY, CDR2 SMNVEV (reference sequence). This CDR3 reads CASSETGAGTEAFF. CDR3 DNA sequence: TGTGCCAGCAGTGAAACAGGGGCAGGAACTGAAGCTTTCTTT.

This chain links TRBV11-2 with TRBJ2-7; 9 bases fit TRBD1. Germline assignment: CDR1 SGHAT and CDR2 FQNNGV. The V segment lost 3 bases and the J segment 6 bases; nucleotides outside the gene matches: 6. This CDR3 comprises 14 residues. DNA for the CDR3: TGTGCCAGCAGCTTGGGACAGGGTTTTCTCGAGCAGTACTTC. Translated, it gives CASSLGQGFLEQYF.

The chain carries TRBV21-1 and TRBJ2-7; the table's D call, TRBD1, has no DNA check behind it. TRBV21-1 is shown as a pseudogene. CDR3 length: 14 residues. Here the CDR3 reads CASSWGQDHYEQYF. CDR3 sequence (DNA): TGTGCCAGCAGCTGGGGACAGGACCACTACGAGCAGTACTTC.

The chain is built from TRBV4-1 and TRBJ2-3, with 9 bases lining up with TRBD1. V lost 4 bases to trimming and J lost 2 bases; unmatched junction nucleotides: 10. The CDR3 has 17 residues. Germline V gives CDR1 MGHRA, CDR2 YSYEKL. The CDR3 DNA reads TGCGCCAGCAGCCTCCTAATGGGGGACAGGGTCACAGATACGCAGTATTTT. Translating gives CASSLLMGDRVTDTQYF.

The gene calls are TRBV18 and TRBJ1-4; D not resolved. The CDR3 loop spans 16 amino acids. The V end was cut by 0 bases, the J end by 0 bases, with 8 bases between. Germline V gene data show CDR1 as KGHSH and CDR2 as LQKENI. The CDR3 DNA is TGTGCCAGCTCACCACCTGACACCGCAACTAATGAAAAACTGTTTTTT. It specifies CASSPPDTATNEKLFF.

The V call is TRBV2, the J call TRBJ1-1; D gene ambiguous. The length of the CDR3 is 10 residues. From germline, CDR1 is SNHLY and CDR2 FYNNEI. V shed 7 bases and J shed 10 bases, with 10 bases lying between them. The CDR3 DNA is TGTGCCAGCACCGGGGTGGGAGCTTTCTTT. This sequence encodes CASTGVGAFF.

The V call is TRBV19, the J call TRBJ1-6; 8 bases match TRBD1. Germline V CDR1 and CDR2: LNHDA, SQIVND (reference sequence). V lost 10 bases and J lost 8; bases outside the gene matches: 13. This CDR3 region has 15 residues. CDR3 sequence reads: CATATRTGSDSPLHF. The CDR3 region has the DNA TGTGCCACCGCCACCAGGACAGGGTCGGATTCACCCCTCCACTTT.

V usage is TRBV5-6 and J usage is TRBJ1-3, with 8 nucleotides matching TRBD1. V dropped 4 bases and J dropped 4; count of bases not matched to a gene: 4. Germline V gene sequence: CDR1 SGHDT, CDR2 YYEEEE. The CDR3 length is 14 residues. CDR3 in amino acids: CASSQGAAGNTIYF. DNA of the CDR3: TGTGCCAGCAGCCAGGGGGCTGCGGGAAACACCATATATTTT.

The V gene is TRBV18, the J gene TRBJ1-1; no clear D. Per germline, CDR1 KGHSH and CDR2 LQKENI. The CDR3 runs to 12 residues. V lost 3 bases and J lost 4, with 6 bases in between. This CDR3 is CASSPGLTEAFF. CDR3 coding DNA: TGTGCCAGCTCACCTGGACTCACTGAAGCTTTCTTT.

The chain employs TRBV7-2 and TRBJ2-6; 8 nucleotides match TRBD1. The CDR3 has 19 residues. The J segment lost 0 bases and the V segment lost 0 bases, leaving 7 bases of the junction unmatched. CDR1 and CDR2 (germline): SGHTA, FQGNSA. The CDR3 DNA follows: TGTGCCAGCAGCTTAGCAACCGGGACAGGCCTCTCTGGGGCCAACGTCCTGACTTTC. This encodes CASSLATGTGLSGANVLTF.